The sequence of this TCR beta chain was determined in a study of blood T cell repertoires in COVID-19. Overall study context: Researchers got acute and convalescent COVID-19 samples from the United States, Italy and Spain. The cDNA or gDNA used as material had been derived from T cells, B-cell-depleted T cells, or PBMCs.

The CDR3 has 16 residues. The junction had 7 bases not matched to a gene; V was cut back by 3 bases and J by 4 bases. From germline, CDR1 is KGHSH and CDR2 LQKENI. Data came from immunoSEQ multiplex PCR; TCRdb stores just in-frame clones and leaves some out. In the table there are 130,000 or so clones, approximately 92% of which are singletons. This receptor was obtained from a man aged 65 to 85 with active or convalescent COVID-19. Sequencing input: peripheral blood. This chain joins TRBV18 and TRBJ1-5; the match to TRBD1 covers 9 bases. The CDR3 region is CASSPPGQGFNQPQHF. CDR3 nucleotide sequence: TGTGCCAGCTCACCTCCGGGACAGGGCTTTAATCAGCCCCAGCATTTT.